Given below is one T cell receptor (beta chain) in context. This entry belongs to a study of blood T cell repertoires in COVID-19. Looking at the study overall: Italy, Spain and the United States were the sources of the convalescent and acute COVID-19 samples. PBMCs, B-cell-depleted T cells, or T cells provided the cDNA or gDNA that made up the material.

Per the study methods: For nucleated cells, counts were estimated from reference gene primer amplification. Sequencing was performed with immunoSEQ multiplex PCR; in TCRdb, only in-frame clones are kept and a portion is missing. That table is the source of V, J and clone size, and D and trimming were worked out from the DNA. The sample yields about 290,000 clones, about nine tenths seen once. In germline, CDR1 is SGHRS, CDR2 YFSETQ. V lost 3 bases to trimming and J lost 4 bases, with 13 bases between them. The CDR3 loop spans 14 amino acids. The receptor's source is a woman aged 25 to 39 with active or convalescent COVID-19. The chain has TRBV5-1 and TRBJ1-2; TRBD1 is a possible D gene (5 bases). Sequencing input: peripheral blood. CDR3: CASSSEEQAYGYTF. CDR3 in DNA: TGCGCCAGCAGCTCTGAAGAACAGGCCTATGGCTACACCTTC.